This TCR beta chain was recovered during a study of blood T cell repertoires in COVID-19. TCRdb keeps only in-frame clones here, not all; method: immunoSEQ multiplex PCR. In the table there are 55,000 to 80,000 clones, approximately 92% of which are singletons. The CDR3 is 14 residues long. The germline V gene encodes CDR1 LNHDA and CDR2 SQIVND (reference sequence). V shed 7 bases, J shed 5 bases, and the junction held 4 bases outside the gene matches. The specimen was peripheral blood. This clonotype originated in a man over 45 with acute or convalescent COVID-19. This sequence joins TRBV19 and TRBJ2-1; TRBD1 matches 11 bases. The CDR3 sequence is CASTGQGDHNEQFF. The CDR3 bases are TGTGCCAGTACGGGACAGGGGGATCACAATGAGCAGTTCTTC.